This T cell receptor (beta chain) was profiled in a study of neurological immune-mediated disorders. Study background: Relapsing-remitting disease affected about 30, and secondary progressive 3, of 34 multiple sclerosis patients. Whole-study findings and limits: One related-CDR3 cluster, identified by phylogenetic grouping, held the repertoires of 18 of 34 multiple sclerosis patients and was a possible signature. Neither clinical nor MRI features were found to be associated with the multiple sclerosis repertoire cluster.

Many counts were recorded for this clonotype. Its antigen is not known. By 5'RACE with 10-nucleotide random UMIs, the cDNA was made. Each CDR3 protein is one row after TCRdb ran MiXCR on the 5' RACE reads. The sample holds 45,000 to 50,000 distinct CDR3 sequences; roughly 3% are singletons and the top ten take about 14%. Trimming stripped 2 bases from V and 3 bases from J, with 15 bases between. This CDR3 contains 16 residues. Germline V lookup: CDR1 SGHTA, CDR2 FQGTGA. Sequencing was done on a sample of PBMCs. The chain carries TRBV7-3 and TRBJ2-3, with D possibly being TRBD2 (6 bases). The receptor comes from a woman aged 45-65 years with multiple sclerosis. The CDR3 sequence is CASSLLGGTGTDTQYF. CDR3 sequence (DNA): TGTGCCAGCAGCTTATTAGGCGGGACGGGGACAGATACGCAGTATTTT.